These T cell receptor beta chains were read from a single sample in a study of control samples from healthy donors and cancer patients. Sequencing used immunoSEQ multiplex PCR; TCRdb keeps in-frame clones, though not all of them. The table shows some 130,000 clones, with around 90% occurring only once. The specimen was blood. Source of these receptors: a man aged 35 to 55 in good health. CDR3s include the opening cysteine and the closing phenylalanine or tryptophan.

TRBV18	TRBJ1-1	CASSPDNASPEAFF
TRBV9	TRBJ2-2	CASSPRTGGNTGELFF
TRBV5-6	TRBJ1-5	CASSLRQDEGPQHF
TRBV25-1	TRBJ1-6	CASSGLGPGNSPLHF
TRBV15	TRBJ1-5	CATSSQPGQSKHYSNQPQHF
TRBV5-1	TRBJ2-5	CASTLRGETQYF
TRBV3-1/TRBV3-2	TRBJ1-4	CASSQSRYEKLFF
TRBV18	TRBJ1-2	CASSPPGADSGYTF
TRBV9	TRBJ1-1	CASSVEPALNTEAFF
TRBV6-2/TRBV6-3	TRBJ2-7	CASSYSEARNEQYF
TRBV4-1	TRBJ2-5	CASSPYPGPGRETQYF
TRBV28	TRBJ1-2	CASLSLWLGYTF
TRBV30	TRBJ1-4	CAYSGIGKLFF
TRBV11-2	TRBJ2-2	CASSQGRLAGNTGELFF
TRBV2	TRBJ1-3	CARGPEPGNTIYF
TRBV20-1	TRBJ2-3	CSASWRGPPIDTDTQYF
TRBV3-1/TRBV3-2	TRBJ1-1	CASRGRDRVTEAFF
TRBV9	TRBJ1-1	CASSVADRVNTEAFF
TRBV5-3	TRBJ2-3	CARSLASPSYPLDTQYF
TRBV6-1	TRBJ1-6	CASSDPDRDRGGSPLHF
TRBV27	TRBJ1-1	CASSFGENTEAFF
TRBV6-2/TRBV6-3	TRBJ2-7	CASSRPILREQYF
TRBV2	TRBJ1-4	CASRGEVGEKLFF
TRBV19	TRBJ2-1	CASGHGNEQFF
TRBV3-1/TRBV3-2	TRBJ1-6	CASSQDPGYNSPLHF
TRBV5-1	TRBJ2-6	CASSLALVGVGANVLTF
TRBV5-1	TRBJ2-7	CASSPQGSGGLYEQYF
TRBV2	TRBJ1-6	CASRQENSPLHF
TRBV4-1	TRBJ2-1	CASRPDGASSYNEQFF
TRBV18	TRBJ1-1	CASRGWGDTEAFF
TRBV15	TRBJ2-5	CATSRVNRGRGETQYF
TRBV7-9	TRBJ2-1	CASITGVSSSNEQFF
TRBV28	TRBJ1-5	CASSLSAGNNQPQHF
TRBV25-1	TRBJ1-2	CASTSISAGYGYTF
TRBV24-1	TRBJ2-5	CATSDLGTGGETQYF